The source of this T cell receptor beta chain is a study of T cell repertoires in cytomegalovirus infection. Study at large: It can be stated that public TCR beta signatures indicated CMV infection as well as a matching HLA type.

Study results and limitations: Pooled public TCR beta family frequency picked out CMV carriers with the relevant HLA. In two of eight donors, the top clonotype was HLA-C-restricted CMV-specific.

TCRdb re-analysed the reads in MiXCR, keeping a single row per CDR3 protein. This sample yields approximately 500,000 distinct CDR3 sequences, of which approximately 11% are seen a single time; roughly 10% belongs to the top ten. This CDR3 has 17 residues. Germline values: CDR1 SEHNR, CDR2 FQNEAQ (reference sequence). The V segment lost 5 bases and the J segment 2 bases; nucleotides outside the gene matches: 8. This clonotype was counted many times. The antigen remains undetermined. This sequence was found in a human donor in good health (CMV status not recorded). Some clones in this sample may be carry-over from other donors' samples. V usage is TRBV7-9 and J usage is TRBJ1-6, with 8 bases identical to TRBD1. Sequencing used PBMCs. The CDR3 loop is CASSPRDRSTYNSPLHF. In DNA, the CDR3 is TGTGCCAGCAGCCCCCGGGACAGGAGCACCTATAATTCACCCCTCCACTTT.